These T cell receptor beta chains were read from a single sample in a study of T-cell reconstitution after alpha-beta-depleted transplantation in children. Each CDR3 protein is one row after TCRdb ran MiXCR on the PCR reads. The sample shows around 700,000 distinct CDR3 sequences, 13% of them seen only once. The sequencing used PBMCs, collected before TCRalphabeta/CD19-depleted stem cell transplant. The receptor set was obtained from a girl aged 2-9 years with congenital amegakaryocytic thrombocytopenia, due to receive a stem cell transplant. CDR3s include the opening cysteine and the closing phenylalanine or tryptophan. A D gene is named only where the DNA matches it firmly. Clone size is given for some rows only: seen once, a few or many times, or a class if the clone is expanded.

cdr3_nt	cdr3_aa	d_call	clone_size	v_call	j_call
TGCGCCAGCAGGGCCGGGACTAGCGAGACCTATGAGCAGTTCTTC	CASRAGTSETYEQFF	TRBD2	-	TRBV5-1	TRBJ2-1
TGCGCCAGCACTACGGGGGGGGCCCGCTACGAGCAGTACTTC	CASTTGGARYEQYF	TRBD2	-	TRBV5-1	TRBJ2-7
TGCAGTGCTAGAGACCCTATAACAGATACGCAGTATTTT	CSARDPITDTQYF	-	few	TRBV20-1	TRBJ2-3
TGTGCCAGCAGCTGGGAGCCCGGGACACTATATGGCAACGTCCTGACTTTC	CASSWEPGTLYGNVLTF	-	-	TRBV11-1	TRBJ2-6
TGTGCCAGCTCCCCTCGTAGCGGGATTGGAGACAATGAGCAGTTCTTC	CASSPRSGIGDNEQFF	TRBD2	few	TRBV18	TRBJ2-1
TGTGCCAGCAGCCCGACTAGCGGGAAAGTTCTCGGGGAGCTGTTTTTT	CASSPTSGKVLGELFF	TRBD2	-	TRBV11-2	TRBJ2-2
TGTGCCAGCAGCTTAGAGAGTGGTCTAACCATGGCTAGCCGAAGCTCCTACGAGCAGTACTTC	CASSLESGLTMASRSSYEQYF	-	-	TRBV11-2	TRBJ2-7
TGCGCCAGCAGCTTGGGGGACACCTACACTGAAGCTTTCTTT	CASSLGDTYTEAFF	-	-	TRBV5-1	TRBJ1-1
TGTGCCAGCAGCTACGCCTCAGGACGGGTGATGGGGGCCAACGTCCTGACTTTC	CASSYASGRVMGANVLTF	-	-	TRBV7-3	TRBJ2-6
TGTGCCACCAGCAGATTCGAGGACAGGGTCAATCAGCCCCAGCATTTT	CATSRFEDRVNQPQHF	TRBD1	-	TRBV15	TRBJ1-5
TGCAGGACAGGGGGAACTAATGAAAAACTGTTTTTT	CRTGGTNEKLFF	TRBD1	few	TRBV20-1	TRBJ1-4
TGTGCCAGCAGTCGCCCCCTCATAGCGGGACGCCGTTGGGAGCAGTTCTTC	CASSRPLIAGRRWEQFF	TRBD2	many	TRBV28	TRBJ2-1
TGCAGTGCGGGCGCGGCTCGTCCTTACGAGCAGTACTTC	CSAGAARPYEQYF	-	many	TRBV20-1	TRBJ2-7
TGCAGTGTAAGGCCGGGACTAGCGGGAAAAGAGACCCAGTACTTC	CSVRPGLAGKETQYF	TRBD2	few	TRBV20-1	TRBJ2-5
TGTGCCAGTTGGGGGGGCGCGTACTCTGGGGCCAACGTCCTGACTTTC	CASWGGAYSGANVLTF	-	-	TRBV19	TRBJ2-6
TGTGCCACGAGAATAACCGGGACTAGCTTTGGAGAGACCCAGTACTTC	CATRITGTSFGETQYF	TRBD2	many	TRBV10-3	TRBJ2-5
TGTGCCACCAGCAGAGACCCCGTAGGGCATCATGAGCAGTTCTTC	CATSRDPVGHHEQFF	-	many	TRBV15	TRBJ2-1
TGTGCCACCGTTGGGGGACTAGCGGGAGAAGAGACCCAGTACTTC	CATVGGLAGEETQYF	TRBD2	-	TRBV10-3	TRBJ2-5
TGTGCCAGCAGCTTACGGGGAGCTAATGAAAAACTGTTTTTT	CASSLRGANEKLFF	-	many	TRBV7-6	TRBJ1-4
TGTGCCAGCAGCTCATATAGGACAGAGTCCTACAATGAGCAGTTCTTC	CASSSYRTESYNEQFF	-	many	TRBV7-9	TRBJ2-1
TGCGCCAGCAGCTTGGGGGCCCGCTCCGATGAAAAACTGTTTTTT	CASSLGARSDEKLFF	-	-	TRBV5-1	TRBJ1-4
TGTGCCAGTAGTATAAAACAGGGTCTGAGCAATCAGCCCCAGCATTTT	CASSIKQGLSNQPQHF	-	-	TRBV19	TRBJ1-5
TGTGCCAGCAGCCCAGGGGGCGTGAGACGACACTGGAATAGCTCCTATAATTCACCCCTCCACTTT	CASSPGGVRRHWNSSYNSPLHF	TRBD1	few	TRBV4-2	TRBJ1-6
TGTGCCAGCACCCTCCGGGCAGGGCTTGAAAAACTGTTTTTT	CASTLRAGLEKLFF	-	-	TRBV5-6	TRBJ1-4
TGTGCCACCAGTCCCGACAAACTACTCGCGCAGTATTTT	CATSPDKLLAQYF	-	-	TRBV15	TRBJ2-3
TGCAGCGTCTATAGCGGGACGCGCCCCTACGAGCAGTACTTC	CSVYSGTRPYEQYF	TRBD2	many	TRBV29-1	TRBJ2-7
TGTGCCAGCAGCCGACAACGGGACAGGGATTACTTC	CASSRQRDRDYF	TRBD1	-	TRBV5-6	TRBJ2-5
TGCAGTGCTATTGCACAGGGAGTGGAAGCCAAAAACATTCAGTACTTC	CSAIAQGVEAKNIQYF	-	-	TRBV20-1	TRBJ2-4
TGTGCCAGCACCCCGGGACTAGCGGCCTACTACGAGCAGTACTTC	CASTPGLAAYYEQYF	TRBD2	few	TRBV12-3/TRBV12-4	TRBJ2-7
TGCAGTGCTAGAGAACTAGGGGGTGGACAGTACACTGAAGCTTTCTTT	CSARELGGGQYTEAFF	-	many	TRBV20-1	TRBJ1-1
TGTGCCAGCAGCGCTCCAGCGGGACCCGGGGAGCTGTTTTTT	CASSAPAGPGELFF	TRBD2	-	TRBV9	TRBJ2-2
TGCAGTGCTAGAGATGTGGGATCTATATTCAATGAGCAGTTCTTC	CSARDVGSIFNEQFF	-	many	TRBV20-1	TRBJ2-1
TGTGCCAGCAGCTTAACCTCCGGGACAGCCTATGGCTACACCTTC	CASSLTSGTAYGYTF	TRBD1	many	TRBV7-6	TRBJ1-2
TGTGCCAGCAGCACGGGGGAAGGCACAGATACGCAGTATTTT	CASSTGEGTDTQYF	-	many	TRBV28	TRBJ2-3
TGCAGTGCTAGAGATCTGGGGGGGCGCAATGGTTCACCCCTCCACTTT	CSARDLGGRNGSPLHF	-	many	TRBV20-1	TRBJ1-6
TGTGCCAGCAGCTCCCTTGGGGCCAACGTCCTGACTTTC	CASSSLGANVLTF	-	few	TRBV3-1	TRBJ2-6
TGCAGCGAAGGGACTAGCGGGGGAGCCAATGAGCAGTTCTTC	CSEGTSGGANEQFF	TRBD2	-	TRBV29-1	TRBJ2-1
TGCAGCGAAACCTTGTCCGATACGCAGTATTTT	CSETLSDTQYF	-	few	TRBV29-1	TRBJ2-3
TGTGCCAGCAGCACAACTACGAACACCGGGGAGCTGTTTTTT	CASSTTTNTGELFF	-	few	TRBV7-9	TRBJ2-2
TGTGCCAGCAGTTTGGGACAGGGGATACAAAATGAGCAGTTCTTC	CASSLGQGIQNEQFF	TRBD1	many	TRBV12-3/TRBV12-4	TRBJ2-1
TGTGCCAGCAGTTCCGTGGGTCCGTTTGGGCCTGCCAATTACATTCAGTACTTC	CASSSVGPFGPANYIQYF	-	-	TRBV6-5	TRBJ2-4
TGTGCCAGCAGCTCCCCAAGGGGGGTGCAGTTCTTC	CASSSPRGVQFF	-	few	TRBV7-6	TRBJ2-1
TGCGCCAGCAGCTTCGGAGACAGGCCCTCGGTCATCGGGTCGAATGAGCAGTTCTTC	CASSFGDRPSVIGSNEQFF	-	few	TRBV5-1	TRBJ2-1
TGCAGTGAAATGGGACTAGCGGGAGGGACGCAGTATTTT	CSEMGLAGGTQYF	TRBD2	many	TRBV20-1	TRBJ2-3
TGTGCCAGCAGTGGTTCGGAGAGGGCCTGGACTGGGGCCAACGTCCTGACTTTC	CASSGSERAWTGANVLTF	-	few	TRBV6-1	TRBJ2-6
TGTGCCAGCGGCAGGTGGGGGTCAGGGGGCTCCTATGGCTACACCTTC	CASGRWGSGGSYGYTF	TRBD1	-	TRBV7-9	TRBJ1-2
TGCAGTGCTAGAGATTTACAGGGTCGGTACACCTTC	CSARDLQGRYTF	-	many	TRBV20-1	TRBJ1-2
TGTGCCAGCGGAACCGGACAGGGGTTCGATGAGCAGTTCTTC	CASGTGQGFDEQFF	TRBD1	-	TRBV3-1	TRBJ2-1
TGCAGCGTTCTGAGCCTTTTTCTGGGCAGGGTAAAGCACAATGAGCAGTTCTTC	CSVLSLFLGRVKHNEQFF	-	few	TRBV29-1	TRBJ2-1
TGTGCCACCAGTGAACAAAGATGGCAGGATGACAGCGCGGTCGGGACAGATACGCAGTATTTT	CATSEQRWQDDSAVGTDTQYF	-	few	TRBV24-1	TRBJ2-3
TGTGCCAAATACAATGAGCAGTTCTTC	CAKYNEQFF	-	many	TRBV28	TRBJ2-1